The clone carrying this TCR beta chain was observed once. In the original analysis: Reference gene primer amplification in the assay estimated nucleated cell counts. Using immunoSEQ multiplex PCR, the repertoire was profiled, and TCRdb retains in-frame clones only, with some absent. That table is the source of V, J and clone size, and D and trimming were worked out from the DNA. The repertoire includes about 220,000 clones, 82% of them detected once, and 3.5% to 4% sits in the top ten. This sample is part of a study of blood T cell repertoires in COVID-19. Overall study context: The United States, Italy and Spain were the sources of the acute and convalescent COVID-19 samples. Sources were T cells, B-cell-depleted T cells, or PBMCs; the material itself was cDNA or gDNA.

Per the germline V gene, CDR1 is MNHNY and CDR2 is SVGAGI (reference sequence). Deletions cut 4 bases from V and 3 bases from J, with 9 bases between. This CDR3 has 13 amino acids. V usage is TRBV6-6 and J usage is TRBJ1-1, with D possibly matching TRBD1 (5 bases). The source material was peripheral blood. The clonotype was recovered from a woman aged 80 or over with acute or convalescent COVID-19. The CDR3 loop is CASSSRVDTEAFF. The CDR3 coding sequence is TGTGCCAGCAGTTCCAGGGTAGACACTGAAGCTTTCTTT.